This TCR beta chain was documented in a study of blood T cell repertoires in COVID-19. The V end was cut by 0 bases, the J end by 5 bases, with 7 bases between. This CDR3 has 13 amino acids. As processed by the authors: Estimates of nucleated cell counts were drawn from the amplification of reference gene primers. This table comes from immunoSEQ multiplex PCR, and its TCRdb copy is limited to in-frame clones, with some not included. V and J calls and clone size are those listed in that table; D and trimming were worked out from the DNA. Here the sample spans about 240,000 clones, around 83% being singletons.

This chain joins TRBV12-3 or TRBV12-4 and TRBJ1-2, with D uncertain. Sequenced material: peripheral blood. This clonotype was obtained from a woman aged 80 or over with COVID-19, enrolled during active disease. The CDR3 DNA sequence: TGTGCCAGCAGTTTAGCGGGCCGATATGGCTACACCTTC. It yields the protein CASSLAGRYGYTF.